This T cell receptor beta chain comes out of a study of response to subunit inactivated influenza vaccine. This clonotype was picked up one time. Antigen unknown. The study, taken as a whole, reports: Seasonal influenza vaccination, on each occasion, was suggested by the authors to recruit few new T cells.

Germline V CDR1 and CDR2: ENHRY, SYGVKD. CDR3 length: 12 amino acids. J lost 6 bases, V lost 7 bases, and 3 bases had no gene match. A single record per CDR3 protein comes from TCRdb applying MiXCR to the RT-PCR reads. The profile shows 710,000 or so distinct CDR3 sequences, 15% to 19% of them singletons. The V call is TRBV10-3, the J call TRBJ2-1; 7 bases are shared with TRBD1. The clonotype was recovered from a man in his fifties who received an inactivated influenza vaccine. Sequences were derived from PBMCs from blood, sampled approximately 13 days after vaccination. The CDR3 bases are TGTGCCATCAAATCAGGGGGCAATGAGCAGTTCTTC. Translated: CAIKSGGNEQFF.